The present T cell receptor beta chain was sequenced within a study of long-term antiretroviral therapy in people with HIV. Study-level points and caveats: The ART regimens used between about 2003 and 2018 may be less effective than current ones.

With respect to this clone: Its antigen is as yet unknown.

The United States was where all participants with HIV were treated. The CDR3 is 13 amino acids. The V and J ends lost 0 bases and 8 bases, in that order; junction bases with no gene match: 2. Germline V CDR1 and CDR2: LGHNT, FRNRAP. Version v3.0 of the immunoSEQ assay ran at survey level. This table comes from immunoSEQ multiplex PCR, and its TCRdb copy is limited to in-frame clones, with some not included. Counted here are 20,000 to 25,000 clones, more than 70% occurring once; the ten biggest clones make up 9.5% to 15%. This specimen consisted of unsorted PBMCs, obtained less than 1.8 years before starting antiretroviral therapy. The TCR sequence derives from a woman in her thirties or forties with HIV. V is TRBV12-5 and J is TRBJ1-1, with 8 nucleotides matching TRBD1. CDR3: CASGLVRGPEAFF. In DNA, the CDR3 is TGTGCTAGTGGTTTGGTCAGGGGGCCCGAAGCTTTCTTT.